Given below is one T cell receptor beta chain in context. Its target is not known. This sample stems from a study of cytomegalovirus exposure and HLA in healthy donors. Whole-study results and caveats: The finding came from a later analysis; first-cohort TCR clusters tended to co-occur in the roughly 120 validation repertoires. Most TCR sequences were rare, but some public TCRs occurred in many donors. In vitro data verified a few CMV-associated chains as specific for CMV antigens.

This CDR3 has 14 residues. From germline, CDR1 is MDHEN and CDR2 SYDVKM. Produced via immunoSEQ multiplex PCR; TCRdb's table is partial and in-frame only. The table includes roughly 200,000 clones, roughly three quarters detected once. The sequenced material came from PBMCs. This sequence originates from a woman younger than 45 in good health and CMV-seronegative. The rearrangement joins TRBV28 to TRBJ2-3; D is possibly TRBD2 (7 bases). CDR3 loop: CAGRGGVSTDTQYF. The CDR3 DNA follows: TGTGCGGGGCGCGGGGGCGTTAGCACAGATACGCAGTATTTT.